This TCR beta chain was captured in a study of shared clonotypes between healthy human individuals (dated by TCRdb to 2019 to 2021). Background for the entire study: A few men and a couple of women, aged 18 to 49 years, made up the cohort. Per donor, three plates each were used for CD4 naive and CD4 memory, two for CD8 naive, and one for CD8 memory. To estimate repertoire size and how much clonotypes are shared between individuals, the study performed deep sequencing of blood TCR repertoires from roughly five healthy adults. Different laboratories and diverse techniques were used to prepare libraries and sequence TCR repertoires, to increase sequencing depth and limit assay-specific biases. Each donor's leukapheresis produced roughly between about 0.9 and 9.5 billion PBMCs. Overall study results and their limits: When several donors were compared, the shared fraction of clonotypes was around 5.1% for naive CD4, around 3.6% for naive CD8, 2% to 2.5% for memory CD4, and 0.35% to 0.4% for memory CD8. Rarefaction of sorted-subset datasets indicated incomplete sequencing despite the large sequencing depth. Compared with non-shared clonotypes, the clonotypes found in all four sorted-subset donors had higher generation probabilities. Sampling was limited to blood, and TCR repertoires in tissue likely differ from TCR repertoires in blood. Pairwise subsampling led to the expectation that sequencing depth would affect the degree of clonotype sharing among donors. The small number of donors limited the genetic and exposure-history diversity represented. Naive subsets generally had larger estimated clonotype richness than memory subsets.

TCR CDR3 regions were amplified from genomic DNA by multiplex PCR using the deep immunoSEQ assay. Extracted genomic DNA from each cell subset was spread evenly across all wells of several immunoSEQ 96-well plates, with each plate serving as a replicate. Each replicate PCR for sorted subsets received approximately 200 ng genomic DNA, equal to roughly 30,000 T cell genomes. Purified libraries were quantified with a Qubit 3.0 fluorometer, sized on a Bioanalyzer 2100, and re-quantified with the KAPA Library Quantification kit. Every immunoSEQ 96-well plate was sequenced on a dedicated single-read 150-cycle Illumina NextSeq 550 flow cell. Per the original workflow: The immunoSEQ output contained only junctional sequences without quality scores, so filtering could not match that applied to full-length reads. Sequences were annotated with PyIR, a Python wrapper for IgBLAST v1.9, using IMGT germline references to assign V/J genes and CDR3. Reads were removed for weak V/J assignments (E-value above 1e-6), missing CDR3, stop codons, out-of-frame junctions, or ambiguous translated residues. V3J clonotypes were defined as sequences sharing the same inferred V gene, J gene, and CDR3 amino acid sequence. Percentage overlap between repertoires was computed as shared unique clonotypes divided by the size of the smaller repertoire. RTK rarefaction, the Chao1 estimator, and Recon v2.1 estimates of unobserved clonotypes were used to assess repertoire richness. For all TCRbeta clonotypes obtained by the gDNA method from four donors, generation probabilities were computed with OLGA. As stored in TCRdb, this immuneACCESS dataset retains in-frame rearrangements with V and J assigned. A fraction of the clones does not appear; measured against another copy, unresolved V genes explain less than half of the discrepancy, and the remainder lacks a known reason. Clone size and V and J calls were adopted from that table, with D and trimming inferred from the DNA. The sample includes 2 million to 3 million clones, with over 85% observed a single time. In total, the top ten clones hold roughly 0.36% of the sample.

The CDR3 runs 14 residues from the cysteine to the phenylalanine. Only the CDR3 part of the read is kept: 42 bases, read in frame from the first base. The germline ends are 9 bases apart after V is trimmed by 2 bases and J by 2 bases. CDR1 MNHEY and CDR2 SVGAGI were looked up in the germline V gene. As regards this clone: Its antigen remains unidentified. Base qualities are not recorded, but no much larger clone differs from it by a single base. The same CDR3 can be traced to other DNA sequences in this sample.

Donors were healthy HIV-negative adults with no recently reported acute infections or vaccinations. Only Caucasian adults living in Nashville, Tennessee, USA were represented among the donors. Magnetic negative selection was used to enrich CD4+ T cells, after which naive cells were positively selected on CD45RA and the negative fraction became the memory subset. After blood collection by leukapheresis, PBMCs were isolated using Ficoll-Histopaque density gradient centrifugation and then cryopreserved in the vapor phase of liquid nitrogen. Analytical flow cytometry was used to check the purity and quantity of each magnetically sorted T cell population. Genomic DNA was isolated from every sorted fraction and measured by UV absorbance on a Nanodrop 2000c.

The receptor comes from a man aged 18-30 years in good health. Some clones in this sample may be carry-over from other donors' samples. The chain links TRBV6-5 with TRBJ1-1; no D gene call is confident. The sequencing sample was made of naive CD4+ T cells from PBMCs. The cell subset or site label corresponds to: CD45RA+ positively selected. The DNA sequence is as follows: TGTGCCAGCAGTTACCGGGGAAGTAACACTGAAGCTTTCTTT. This translates into CASSYRGSNTEAFF.